The T cell receptor (beta chain) described here comes from a study of CD8+ T cells in alopecia areata. Across the whole study: In an open-label trial, patients got 5 to 10 mg tofacitinib twice daily.

RNA extraction was followed by reverse transcription into cDNA, which acted as the sequencing template. Assay used: immunoSEQ multiplex PCR; TCRdb lists only in-frame clones, some missing. The top ten clones hold 1.7% of a sample with some 180,000 clones, roughly 63% of them seen once. This clone occurred once. The CDR3 sequence is 15 residues long. Trimming pared 5 bases from V and 6 bases from J, leaving 20 bases between. Per germline, CDR1 SGHTA and CDR2 FQGNSA. This specimen was CD4+ T cells sorted from blood, taken at week 0. The chain has TRBV7-2 and TRBJ2-7, with D perhaps given as TRBD1 or TRBD2 (5 bases each). This receptor was taken from a human donor with alopecia areata. DNA for the CDR3: TGTGCCAGCAGCCCCAACCGGGGCCTGGGCGGCGAGCAGTACTTC. It is translated as CASSPNRGLGGEQYF. Based on the CDR3 plus reference TRBV7-2 and TRBJ2-7, the full variable domain is GAGVSQSPSNKVTEKGKDVELRCDPISGHTALYWYRQSLGQGLEFLIYFQGNSAPDKSGLPSDRFSAERTGGSVSTLTIQRTQQEDSAVYLCASSPNRGLGGEQYFGPGTRLTVT.